Below, 17 T cell receptor beta chains from the same sample are listed, as sequenced in a study of cytomegalovirus exposure and HLA in healthy donors. The PCR was carried out with 60 Vbeta primers and 13 Jbeta primers. Assay: immunoSEQ multiplex PCR; the TCRdb copy retains only in-frame clones and omits some. The profile shows some 180,000 clones, around 78% of them singletons. Sample: PBMCs. The source is a man aged 30-40 years in good health and CMV-seronegative.

This clone has only a few counts. The chain links TRBV29-1 to TRBJ2-6; TRBD2 agrees at 8 bases. V gave up 3 bases and J gave up 2 bases; unmatched junction bases: 3. This CDR3 comprises 15 residues. Germline V gene data show CDR1 as SQVTM and CDR2 as ANQGSEA. CDR3 in amino acids: CSVEGGGPGANVLTF. The CDR3 coding sequence is TGCAGCGTTGAGGGCGGGGGGCCTGGGGCCAACGTCCTGACTTTC.

CDR3 sequence (DNA): TGTGCCAGCAGCCCTAAAGCGGGAGTATCCTACGAGCAGTACTTC. As protein: CASSPKAGVSYEQYF. V and J are TRBV9 and TRBJ2-7, with 8 nucleotides matching TRBD2. In germline, CDR1 is SGDLS, CDR2 YYNGEE. The CDR3 length is 15 residues. Trimming cost V 4 bases and J 1 base; bases outside gene matches: 7.

The V gene is TRBV7-9, the J gene TRBJ1-5, with D possibly matching TRBD1 (6 bases). V was cut by 1 base and J by 6 bases, with 13 bases left in between. Germline V gene lookup returns CDR1 SEHNR and CDR2 FQNEAQ (reference sequence). This CDR3 spans 15 amino acids. The CDR3 reads CASSLGSMGAQPQHF. CDR3 sequence (DNA): TGTGCCAGCAGCTTAGGGTCGATGGGGGCTCAGCCCCAGCATTTT.

V is TRBV29-1 and J is TRBJ2-5, with TRBD2 as a possible D gene (9 bases). Per the germline V gene, CDR1 is SQVTM and CDR2 is ANQGSEA. Trimming shortened V by 7 bases and J by 4 bases, and 28 bases separated the two germline ends. This CDR3 comprises 17 residues. The DNA of the CDR3 is TGCAGCGCCATGACAGGGGAGCGGGAGGTTCGTTTAGAGACCCAGTACTTC. This gives the protein CSAMTGEREVRLETQYF.

The table lists this clone with a few counts. The J gene is TRBJ2-2, the V gene TRBV18, with TRBD1 matching over 9 bases. The germline CDR1 and CDR2 sequences are KGHSH and LQKENI. The CDR3 spans 16 residues. Losses at the gene ends were 2 bases for V and 2 bases for J; bases not matched to a gene: 3. The DNA of the CDR3 is TGTGCCAGCTCACCATCGGGACAGGGCAACACCGGGGAGCTGTTTTTT. As protein: CASSPSGQGNTGELFF.

The genes are TRBV27 and TRBJ2-7, with 7 bases that match TRBD2. V was pared by 5 bases and J by 3 bases, with 10 bases of the junction left unmatched. Germline V gene sequence: CDR1 MNHEY, CDR2 SMNVEV (reference sequence). The CDR3 extends over 15 amino acids. The CDR3 region is CASSETGGRDYEQYF. CDR3 DNA: TGTGCCAGCAGTGAGACCGGCGGGAGAGACTACGAGCAGTACTTC.

In its sample, this clone was seen once. V and J are TRBV4-1 and TRBJ1-3, with D possibly TRBD1 on 6 matching bases. V gave up 1 base and J gave up 2 bases, with 15 bases separating them. The CDR3 length is 17 residues. Germline values: CDR1 MGHRA, CDR2 YSYEKL. CDR3 DNA sequence: TGCGCCAGCAGCCAAGGACGGGTAGGGGGAACTGGAAACACCATATATTTT. Translated, it gives CASSQGRVGGTGNTIYF.

The chain links TRBV11-3 to TRBJ2-7; TRBD1 might be the D (6 bases). The CDR3 is 14 amino acids. Trimming cost V 5 bases and J 1 base, with 12 bases left between them. Per germline, CDR1 SGHNT and CDR2 YENEEA. The CDR3 sequence: CASSRGHSSYEQYF. CDR3 coding DNA: TGTGCCAGCAGCCGGGGACATTCTTCCTACGAGCAGTACTTC.

The chain is built from TRBV27 and TRBJ2-7; 9 bases are a match to TRBD1. Losses at the gene ends were 9 bases for V and 5 bases for J; bases not matched to a gene: 5. Germline CDR1 MNHEY, CDR2 SMNVEV (reference sequence). The CDR3 is 12 residues long. For the CDR3, the DNA is TGTGCCAGTGGGACAGGGCTTGACGAGCAGTACTTC. Its translation is CASGTGLDEQYF.

This chain connects TRBV29-1 to TRBJ2-5, with D perhaps TRBD1 (6 bases). Germline lookup yields CDR1 SQVTM and CDR2 ANQGSEA. The CDR3 totals 13 residues. V was clipped by 5 bases and J by 2 bases, with 12 bases between them. In DNA form, the CDR3 reads TGCAGCGTTTCCGGACAGCCTCAAGAGACCCAGTACTTC. Amino acids: CSVSGQPQETQYF.

The J gene is TRBJ2-7, the V gene TRBV5-1; 11 bases are shared with TRBD2. The CDR3 runs 16 residues. Per the germline V gene, CDR1 is SGHRS and CDR2 is YFSETQ. The ends lost 4 bases at V and 0 bases at J; junction bases unmatched: 6. The CDR3 nucleotides read TGCGCCAGCAGCCCCGGGACTAGCGGAAGCTCCTACGAGCAGTACTTC. As protein: CASSPGTSGSSYEQYF.

A few counts support this clone. J is TRBJ2-1 and V is TRBV5-1; D remains ambiguous. Trimming shortened V by 2 bases and J by 5 bases, and 11 bases separated the two germline ends. Germline lookup yields CDR1 SGHRS and CDR2 YFSETQ. The CDR3 extends over 14 amino acids. The CDR3 here is CASSFLLGNNEQFF. The DNA of the CDR3 is TGCGCCAGCAGCTTCCTTCTTGGCAACAATGAGCAGTTCTTC.

The CDR3 nucleotides read TGTGCCATCAGTGAGTCCCGGGGCTACACCTTC. Amino acid sequence: CAISESRGYTF. The chain has TRBV10-3 and TRBJ1-2; D gene uncertain. Germline V gives CDR1 ENHRY, CDR2 SYGVKD. V lost 0 bases and J lost 8, with 4 bases in between. This CDR3 has 11 residues.

This rearrangement joins TRBV27 to TRBJ2-2, with 9 bases that match TRBD1. The J segment lost 5 bases and the V segment lost 6 bases, leaving 10 bases of the junction unmatched. The CDR3 spans 16 residues. Germline V gives CDR1 MNHEY, CDR2 SMNVEV (reference sequence). CDR3 sequence: CASSRGPDRGTGELFF. The CDR3 nucleotides are TGTGCCAGCAGCCGAGGGCCCGACAGGGGGACCGGGGAGCTGTTTTTT.

The rearrangement joins TRBV29-1 to TRBJ2-1, with TRBD1 as a possible D gene (5 bases). This CDR3 is built from 13 residues. Trimming took off 7 bases at V and 0 bases at J, with 10 bases between the two ends. Looked up from germline, CDR1 is SQVTM and CDR2 is ANQGSEA. The CDR3 loop is CSGTKSSYNEQFF. The CDR3 DNA reads as TGCAGCGGGACAAAGAGCTCCTACAATGAGCAGTTCTTC.

The genes are TRBV19 and TRBJ2-3, with 7 positions matching TRBD1. There are 18 residues in the CDR3. With V trimmed by 1 base and J by 0 bases, 10 bases remained unmatched. Germline V gene lookup returns CDR1 LNHDA and CDR2 SQIVND (reference sequence). This CDR3 is CASSIGVTGQWSTDTQYF. In DNA form, the CDR3 reads TGTGCCAGTAGTATAGGGGTGACAGGGCAGTGGAGCACAGATACGCAGTATTTT.

The gene calls are TRBV7-6 and TRBJ2-3; D perhaps matches TRBD1 (6 bases). Per germline, CDR1 SGHVS and CDR2 FNYEAQ. V shed 0 bases and J shed 5 bases, with 18 bases lying between them. The CDR3 covers 17 residues. The CDR3 reads CASSLAGHSLGGDTQYF. Written as DNA, the CDR3 is TGTGCCAGCAGCTTAGCGGGACACTCCTTAGGCGGAGATACGCAGTATTTT.